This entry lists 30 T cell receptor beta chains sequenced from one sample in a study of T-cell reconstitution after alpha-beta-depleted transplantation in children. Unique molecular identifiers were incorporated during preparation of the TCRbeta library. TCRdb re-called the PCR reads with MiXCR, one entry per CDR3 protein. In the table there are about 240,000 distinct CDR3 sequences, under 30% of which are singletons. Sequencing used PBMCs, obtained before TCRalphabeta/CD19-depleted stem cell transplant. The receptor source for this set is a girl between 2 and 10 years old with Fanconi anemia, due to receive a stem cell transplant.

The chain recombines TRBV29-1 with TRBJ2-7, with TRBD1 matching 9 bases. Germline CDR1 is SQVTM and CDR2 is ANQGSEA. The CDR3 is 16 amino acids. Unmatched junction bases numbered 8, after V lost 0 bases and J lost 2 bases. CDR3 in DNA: TGCAGCGTTGAAGATCATCGGACAGGGGCCACCTACGAGCAGTACTTC. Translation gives CSVEDHRTGATYEQYF.

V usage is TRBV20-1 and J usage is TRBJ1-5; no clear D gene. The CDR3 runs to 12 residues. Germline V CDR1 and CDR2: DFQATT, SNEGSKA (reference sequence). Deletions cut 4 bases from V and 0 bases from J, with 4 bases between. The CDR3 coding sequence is TGCAGTGCTACGACTAGCAATCAGCCCCAGCATTTT. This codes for CSATTSNQPQHF.

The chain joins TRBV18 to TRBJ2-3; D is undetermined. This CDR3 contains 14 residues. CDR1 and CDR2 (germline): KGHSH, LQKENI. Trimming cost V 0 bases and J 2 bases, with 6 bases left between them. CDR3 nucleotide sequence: TGTGCCAGCTCACCACCAACAGCCACAGATACGCAGTATTTT. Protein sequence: CASSPPTATDTQYF.

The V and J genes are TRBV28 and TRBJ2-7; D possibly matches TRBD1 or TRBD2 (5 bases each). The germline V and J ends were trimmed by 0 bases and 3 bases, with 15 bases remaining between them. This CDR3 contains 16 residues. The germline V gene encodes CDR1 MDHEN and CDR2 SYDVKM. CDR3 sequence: CASSLWGPTGNYEQYF. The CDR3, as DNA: TGTGCCAGCAGTTTATGGGGGCCCACCGGGAACTACGAGCAGTACTTC.

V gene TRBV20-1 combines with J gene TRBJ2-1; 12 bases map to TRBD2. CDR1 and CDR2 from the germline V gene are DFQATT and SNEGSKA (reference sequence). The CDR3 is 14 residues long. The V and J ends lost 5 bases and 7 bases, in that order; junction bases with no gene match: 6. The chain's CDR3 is CSALWTSGANEQFF. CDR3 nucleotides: TGCAGTGCTCTCTGGACTAGCGGGGCAAATGAGCAGTTCTTC.

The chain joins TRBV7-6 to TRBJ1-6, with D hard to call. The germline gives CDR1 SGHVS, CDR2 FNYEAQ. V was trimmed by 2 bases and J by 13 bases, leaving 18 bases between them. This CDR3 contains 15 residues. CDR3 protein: CASSLLEDRRTPLHF. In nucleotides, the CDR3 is TGTGCCAGCAGCTTATTGGAGGACCGGAGGACGCCCCTCCACTTT.

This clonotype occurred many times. The CDR3 spells CASSAGLAGTNEQYF. CDR3 coding DNA: TGTGCCAGCAGTGCGGGACTAGCGGGGACCAACGAGCAGTACTTC. The chain recombines TRBV6-1 with TRBJ2-7, with 13 bases lining up with TRBD2. Germline V gives CDR1 MNHNS, CDR2 SASEGT. J was trimmed by 5 bases and V by 4 bases; bases with no gene match: 5. The CDR3 covers 15 residues.

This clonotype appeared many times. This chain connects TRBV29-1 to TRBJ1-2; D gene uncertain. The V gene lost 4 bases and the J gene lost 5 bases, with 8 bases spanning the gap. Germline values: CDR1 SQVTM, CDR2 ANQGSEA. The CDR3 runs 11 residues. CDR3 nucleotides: TGCAGCGTTGTTGGGAAATATGGCTACACCTTC. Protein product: CSVVGKYGYTF.

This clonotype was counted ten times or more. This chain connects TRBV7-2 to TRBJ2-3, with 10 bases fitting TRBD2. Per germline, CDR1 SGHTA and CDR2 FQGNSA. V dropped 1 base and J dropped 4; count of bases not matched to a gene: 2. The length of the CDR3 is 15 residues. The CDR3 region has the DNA TGTGCCAGCAGCTTAGAGGGACTAGCGTCAGATACGCAGTATTTT. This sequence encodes CASSLEGLASDTQYF.

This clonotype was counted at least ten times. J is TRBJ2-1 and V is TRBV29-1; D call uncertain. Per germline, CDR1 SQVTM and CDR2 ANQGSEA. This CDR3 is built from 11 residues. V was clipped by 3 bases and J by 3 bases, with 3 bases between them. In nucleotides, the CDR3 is TGCAGCGTTGATGGCTACAATGAGCAGTTCTTC. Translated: CSVDGYNEQFF.

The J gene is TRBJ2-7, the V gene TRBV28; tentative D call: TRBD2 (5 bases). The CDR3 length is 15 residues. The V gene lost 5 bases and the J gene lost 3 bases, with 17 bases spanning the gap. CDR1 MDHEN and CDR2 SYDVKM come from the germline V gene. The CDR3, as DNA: TGTGCCAGCAGTCCTGGCTTAATGGGGAGCTACGAGCAGTACTTC. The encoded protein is CASSPGLMGSYEQYF.

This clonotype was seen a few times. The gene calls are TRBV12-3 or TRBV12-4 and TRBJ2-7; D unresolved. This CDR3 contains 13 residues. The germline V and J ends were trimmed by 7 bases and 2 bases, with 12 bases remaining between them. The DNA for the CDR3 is TGTGCCAGCACACAAAGGTCACCCTACGAGCAGTACTTC. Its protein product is CASTQRSPYEQYF.

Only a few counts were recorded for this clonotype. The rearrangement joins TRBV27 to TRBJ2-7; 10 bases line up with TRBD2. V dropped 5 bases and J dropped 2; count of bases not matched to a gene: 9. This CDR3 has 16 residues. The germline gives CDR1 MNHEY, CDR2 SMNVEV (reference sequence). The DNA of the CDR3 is TGTGCCAGCAGTCCCCTTAGCGGGAGGACCCCCTACGAGCAGTACTTC. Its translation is CASSPLSGRTPYEQYF.

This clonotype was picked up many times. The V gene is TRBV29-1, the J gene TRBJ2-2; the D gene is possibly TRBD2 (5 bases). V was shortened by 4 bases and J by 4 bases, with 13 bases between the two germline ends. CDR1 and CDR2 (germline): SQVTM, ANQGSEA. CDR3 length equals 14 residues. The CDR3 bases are TGCAGCGTTGCCAGATTGGCGGGCACCGGGGAGCTGTTTTTT. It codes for CSVARLAGTGELFF.

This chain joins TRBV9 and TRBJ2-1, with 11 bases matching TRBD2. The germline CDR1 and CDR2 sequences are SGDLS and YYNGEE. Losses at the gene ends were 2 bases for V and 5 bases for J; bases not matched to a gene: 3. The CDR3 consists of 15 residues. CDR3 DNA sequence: TGTGCCAGCAGCGTTAGACTAGCGGGGAACAATGAGCAGTTCTTC. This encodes CASSVRLAGNNEQFF.

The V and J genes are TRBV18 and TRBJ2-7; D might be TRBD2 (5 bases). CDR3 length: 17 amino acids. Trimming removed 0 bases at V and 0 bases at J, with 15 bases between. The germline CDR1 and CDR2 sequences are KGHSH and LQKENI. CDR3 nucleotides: TGTGCCAGCTCACCACCGGTCCTAGAGGGATTCTCCTACGAGCAGTACTTC. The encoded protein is CASSPPVLEGFSYEQYF.

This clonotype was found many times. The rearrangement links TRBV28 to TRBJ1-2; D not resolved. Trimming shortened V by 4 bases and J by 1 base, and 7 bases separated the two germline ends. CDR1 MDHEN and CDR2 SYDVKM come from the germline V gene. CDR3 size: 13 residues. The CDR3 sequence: CASSWYSNYGYTF. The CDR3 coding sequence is TGTGCCAGCAGTTGGTACAGTAACTATGGCTACACCTTC.

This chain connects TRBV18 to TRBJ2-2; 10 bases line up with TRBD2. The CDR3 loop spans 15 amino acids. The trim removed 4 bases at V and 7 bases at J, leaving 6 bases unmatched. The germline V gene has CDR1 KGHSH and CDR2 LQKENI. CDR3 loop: CASSRPGLANGELFF. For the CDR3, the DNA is TGTGCCAGCTCACGTCCGGGACTAGCGAACGGGGAGCTGTTTTTT.

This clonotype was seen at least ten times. The CDR3 reads CSVEETEETQYF. In nucleotides, the CDR3 is TGCAGCGTTGAAGAAACAGAAGAGACCCAGTACTTC. The J gene is TRBJ2-5, the V gene TRBV29-1, with D uncertain. The germline V gene has CDR1 SQVTM and CDR2 ANQGSEA. The CDR3 length is 12 residues. V lost 0 bases and J lost 3, with 5 bases in between.

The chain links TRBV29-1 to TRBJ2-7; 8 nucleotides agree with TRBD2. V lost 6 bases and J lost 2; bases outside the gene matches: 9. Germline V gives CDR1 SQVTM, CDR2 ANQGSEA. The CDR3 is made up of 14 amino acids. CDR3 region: CSVKTSDRTYEQYF. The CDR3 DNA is TGCAGCGTGAAGACTAGCGATCGGACCTACGAGCAGTACTTC.

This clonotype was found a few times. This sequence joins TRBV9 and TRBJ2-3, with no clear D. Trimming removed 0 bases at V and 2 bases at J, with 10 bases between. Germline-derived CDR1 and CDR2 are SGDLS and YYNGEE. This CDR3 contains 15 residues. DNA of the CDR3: TGTGCCAGCAGCGTAGTGGGCGGATTCACAGATACGCAGTATTTT. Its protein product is CASSVVGGFTDTQYF.

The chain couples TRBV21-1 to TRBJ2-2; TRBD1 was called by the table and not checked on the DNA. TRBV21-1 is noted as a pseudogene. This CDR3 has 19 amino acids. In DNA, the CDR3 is TGTGCCAGCAGCAACGGGGGACAATCCACCTTCCCGAACACCGGGGAGCTGTTTTTT. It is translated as CASSNGGQSTFPNTGELFF.

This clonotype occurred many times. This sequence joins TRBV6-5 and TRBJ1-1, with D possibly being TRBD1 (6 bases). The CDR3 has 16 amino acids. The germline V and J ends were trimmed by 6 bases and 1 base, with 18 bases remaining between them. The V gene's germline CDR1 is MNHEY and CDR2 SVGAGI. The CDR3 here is CASSYGFIGGNTEAFF. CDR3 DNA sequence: TGTGCCAGCAGCTACGGCTTTATAGGGGGGAACACTGAAGCTTTCTTT.

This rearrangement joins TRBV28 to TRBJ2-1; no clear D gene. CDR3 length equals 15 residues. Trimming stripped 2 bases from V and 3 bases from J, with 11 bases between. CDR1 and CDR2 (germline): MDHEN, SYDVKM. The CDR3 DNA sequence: TGTGCCAGCAGTTTAGGGCAGGTACTCTACAATGAGCAGTTCTTC. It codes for CASSLGQVLYNEQFF. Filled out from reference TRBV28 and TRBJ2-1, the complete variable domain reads DVKVTQSSRYLVKRTGEKVFLECVQDMDHENMFWYRQDPGLGLRLIYFSYDVKMKEKGDIPEGYSVSREKKERFSLILESASTNQTSMYLCASSLGQVLYNEQFFGPGTRLTVL.

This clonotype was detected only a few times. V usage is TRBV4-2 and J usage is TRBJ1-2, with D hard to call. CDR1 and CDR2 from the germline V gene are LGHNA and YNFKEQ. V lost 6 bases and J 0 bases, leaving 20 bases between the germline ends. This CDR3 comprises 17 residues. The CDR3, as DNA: TGTGCCAGCAGTCAACCGCCAGGCCAACTCCCTAACTATGGCTACACCTTC. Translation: CASSQPPGQLPNYGYTF.

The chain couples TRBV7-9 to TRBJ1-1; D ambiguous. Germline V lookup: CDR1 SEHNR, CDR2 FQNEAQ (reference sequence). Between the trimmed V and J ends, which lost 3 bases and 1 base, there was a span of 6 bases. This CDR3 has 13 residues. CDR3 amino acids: CASSFGPNTEAFF. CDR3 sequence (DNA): TGTGCCAGCAGCTTTGGACCGAACACTGAAGCTTTCTTT. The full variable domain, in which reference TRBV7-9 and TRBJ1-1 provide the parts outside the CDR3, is DTGVSQNPRHKITKRGQNVTFRCDPISEHNRLYWYRQTLGQGPEFLTYFQNEAQLEKSRLLSDRFSAERPKGSFSTLEIQRTEQGDSAMYLCASSFGPNTEAFFGQGTRLTVV.

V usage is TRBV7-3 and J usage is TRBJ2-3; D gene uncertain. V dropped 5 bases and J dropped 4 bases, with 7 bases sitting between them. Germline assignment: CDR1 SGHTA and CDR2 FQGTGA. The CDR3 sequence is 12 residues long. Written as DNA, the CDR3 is TGTGCCAGCAGCCGCTCCGCAGATACGCAGTATTTT. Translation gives CASSRSADTQYF. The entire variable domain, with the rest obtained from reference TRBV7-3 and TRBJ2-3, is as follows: GAGVSQTPSNKVTEKGKYVELRCDPISGHTALYWYRQSLGQGPEFLIYFQGTGAADDSGLPNDRFFAVRPEGSVSTLKIQRTERGDSAVYLCASSRSADTQYFGPGTRLTVL.

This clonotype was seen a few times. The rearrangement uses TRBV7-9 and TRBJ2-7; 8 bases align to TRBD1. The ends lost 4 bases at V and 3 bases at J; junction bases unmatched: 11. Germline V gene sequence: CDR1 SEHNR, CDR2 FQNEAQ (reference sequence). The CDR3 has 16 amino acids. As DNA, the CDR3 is TGTGCCAGCAGCTCCACAGGACAGGGTAGGATCTACGAGCAGTACTTC. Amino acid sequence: CASSSTGQGRIYEQYF.

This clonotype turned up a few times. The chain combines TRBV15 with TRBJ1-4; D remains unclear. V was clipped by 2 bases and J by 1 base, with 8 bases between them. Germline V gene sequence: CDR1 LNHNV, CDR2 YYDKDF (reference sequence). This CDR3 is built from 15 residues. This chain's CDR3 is CATSRHIGTNEKLFF. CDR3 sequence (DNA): TGTGCCACCAGCAGACATATAGGAACTAATGAAAAACTGTTTTTT.

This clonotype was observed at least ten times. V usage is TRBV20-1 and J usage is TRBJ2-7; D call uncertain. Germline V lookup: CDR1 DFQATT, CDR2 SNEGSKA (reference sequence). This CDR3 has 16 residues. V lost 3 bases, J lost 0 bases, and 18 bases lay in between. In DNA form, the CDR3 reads TGCAGTGCTAGGGGCCAGGCCTTTCGAAGCTCCTACGAGCAGTACTTC. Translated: CSARGQAFRSSYEQYF.